Listed below are T cell receptor beta chains from one sample, sequenced in a study of T cells in Graves' hyperthyroidism and ophthalmopathy. TCRdb reanalysed the multiplex PCR reads using MiXCR and keeps one entry per CDR3 protein. The data hold some 570,000 distinct CDR3 sequences, with 17% observed a single time. Sequenced input: blood. These receptors were collected from a young woman with Graves' ophthalmopathy. Both conserved end residues are part of each CDR3. The D gene is left open where the match is weak. Size tells how often a clone was seen (once, few, many) or the class of an expanded clone, and some rows leave it out.

CDR3 DNA: TGTGCCAGCAGCCGTTCAGGGCTTTTGAAGAACACTGAAGCTTTCTTT; CDR3 protein: CASSRSGLLKNTEAFF; clone size: few; V gene: TRBV7-8; J gene: TRBJ1-1; D gene: -
CDR3 DNA: TGTGCCAGTAGAGGGGGCGTTTACAATGAGCAGTTCTTC; CDR3 protein: CASRGGVYNEQFF; clone size: -; V gene: TRBV19; J gene: TRBJ2-1; D gene: TRBD1
CDR3 DNA: TGTGCCAGCAGTTTATTAGCCGACGAAAAACTGTTTTTT; CDR3 protein: CASSLLADEKLFF; clone size: many; V gene: TRBV28; J gene: TRBJ1-4; D gene: -
CDR3 DNA: TGTGCCAGCAGCCTCCGGGACAGGGGCTCGGATGAGCAGTTCTTC; CDR3 protein: CASSLRDRGSDEQFF; clone size: many; V gene: TRBV27; J gene: TRBJ2-1; D gene: TRBD1
CDR3 DNA: TGTGCCAGCAGTTATACCCCGGACCGCCGCCAAGAGACCCAGTACTTC; CDR3 protein: CASSYTPDRRQETQYF; clone size: many; V gene: TRBV28; J gene: TRBJ2-5; D gene: -
CDR3 DNA: TGTGCCAGCAGCTCTACAGGGTTTAGGTCCTATAATTCACCCCTCCACTTT; CDR3 protein: CASSSTGFRSYNSPLHF; clone size: few; V gene: TRBV5-6; J gene: TRBJ1-6; D gene: -
CDR3 DNA: TGCGCCAGCAGCTTGGCCGAGCGGGAGGTCGATGAGCAGTTCTTC; CDR3 protein: CASSLAEREVDEQFF; clone size: once; V gene: TRBV5-1; J gene: TRBJ2-1; D gene: TRBD2
CDR3 DNA: TGTGCCAGCAGTACACTAGCGGTGGAAGAGACCCAGTACTTC; CDR3 protein: CASSTLAVEETQYF; clone size: many; V gene: TRBV28; J gene: TRBJ2-5; D gene: TRBD2
CDR3 DNA: TGCGCCAGCAGCCAAGGTGACGGGGCAGGGGAGACCCAGTACTTC; CDR3 protein: CASSQGDGAGETQYF; clone size: few; V gene: TRBV4-1; J gene: TRBJ2-5; D gene: -
CDR3 DNA: TGTGCCAGCAGCTTAGTAGGAGGGAGACCCACAGATACGCAGTATTTT; CDR3 protein: CASSLVGGRPTDTQYF; clone size: -; V gene: TRBV7-8; J gene: TRBJ2-3; D gene: -
CDR3 DNA: TGTGCCTGCCCTCGAGCTCCAGGGTTTTATGGCTACACCTTC; CDR3 protein: CACPRAPGFYGYTF; clone size: few; V gene: TRBV30; J gene: TRBJ1-2; D gene: -
CDR3 DNA: TGCAGTGCTAGGTCTGGAGGGACAGGAAAGAATTCACCCCTCCACTTT; CDR3 protein: CSARSGGTGKNSPLHF; clone size: -; V gene: TRBV20-1; J gene: TRBJ1-6; D gene: TRBD1
CDR3 DNA: TGCGCCAGCAGCTTGGCGACAGGGGAGACCCAGTACTTC; CDR3 protein: CASSLATGETQYF; clone size: many; V gene: TRBV5-1; J gene: TRBJ2-5; D gene: TRBD1
CDR3 DNA: TGTGCCAGCAGTTACTGGGGGTCTGGCGAGCAGTACTTC; CDR3 protein: CASSYWGSGEQYF; clone size: -; V gene: TRBV6-2/TRBV6-3; J gene: TRBJ2-7; D gene: -
CDR3 DNA: TGTGCCAGCACCCCCCCAGGGCCGATAGGGGAGCAGTACTTC; CDR3 protein: CASTPPGPIGEQYF; clone size: few; V gene: TRBV12-3/TRBV12-4; J gene: TRBJ2-7; D gene: -
CDR3 DNA: TGTGCCATCAGTGGAAGGGGACAGGGAACAGATACGCAGTATTTT; CDR3 protein: CAISGRGQGTDTQYF; clone size: many; V gene: TRBV10-3; J gene: TRBJ2-3; D gene: TRBD1
CDR3 DNA: TGTGCCAGCAGTCTAAGCGGGAGCCCCCACGAGCAGTACTTC; CDR3 protein: CASSLSGSPHEQYF; clone size: -; V gene: TRBV12-3/TRBV12-4; J gene: TRBJ2-7; D gene: TRBD2
CDR3 DNA: TGTGCCAGCAGTTTAATTTTTGTAGGTAATGCCTACGAGCAGTACTTC; CDR3 protein: CASSLIFVGNAYEQYF; clone size: many; V gene: TRBV12-3/TRBV12-4; J gene: TRBJ2-7; D gene: -
CDR3 DNA: TGTGCCAGCAGCCAAGTGGAAAAACTGTTTTTT; CDR3 protein: CASSQVEKLFF; clone size: many; V gene: TRBV3-1; J gene: TRBJ1-4; D gene: -
CDR3 DNA: TGTGCCAGCAGTTCCGGGACAGTTAATTCACCCCTCCACTTT; CDR3 protein: CASSSGTVNSPLHF; clone size: many; V gene: TRBV27; J gene: TRBJ1-6; D gene: TRBD1
CDR3 DNA: TGTGCCAGCAGCGGCGGAGATACTGGAAACACCATATATTTT; CDR3 protein: CASSGGDTGNTIYF; clone size: -; V gene: TRBV9; J gene: TRBJ1-3; D gene: -
CDR3 DNA: TGTGCCAGTACCGCACAACGGATGAACACTGAAGCTTTCTTT; CDR3 protein: CASTAQRMNTEAFF; clone size: few; V gene: TRBV19; J gene: TRBJ1-1; D gene: -
CDR3 DNA: TGTGCCAGCAGCCCACAGGGAAGGGGCACAGATACGCAGTATTTT; CDR3 protein: CASSPQGRGTDTQYF; clone size: few; V gene: TRBV7-2; J gene: TRBJ2-3; D gene: -
CDR3 DNA: TGTGCCAGCAGCCAGAGGGGCACCGGGGAGCTGTTTTTT; CDR3 protein: CASSQRGTGELFF; clone size: many; V gene: TRBV3-1; J gene: TRBJ2-2; D gene: -
CDR3 DNA: TGTGCCAGCAGTCCATCGAACAGGAGGCGCTCTGGAAACACCATATATTTT; CDR3 protein: CASSPSNRRRSGNTIYF; clone size: many; V gene: TRBV28; J gene: TRBJ1-3; D gene: -
CDR3 DNA: TGTGCCAGCAGTTACCCCATGACTCGGCAGGATCAAGAGACCCAGTACTTC; CDR3 protein: CASSYPMTRQDQETQYF; clone size: -; V gene: TRBV6-9; J gene: TRBJ2-5; D gene: -
CDR3 DNA: TGTGCCAGCAGCCGACGGGAGAGCTCCTACGAGCAGTACTTC; CDR3 protein: CASSRRESSYEQYF; clone size: many; V gene: TRBV3-1; J gene: TRBJ2-7; D gene: -
CDR3 DNA: TGTGCCAGCATGAACGGGAGGAACTCCTACGAGCAGTACTTC; CDR3 protein: CASMNGRNSYEQYF; clone size: few; V gene: TRBV6-2/TRBV6-3; J gene: TRBJ2-7; D gene: TRBD2
CDR3 DNA: TGTGCCAGCAGCCAACAGACCTACGAGCAGTACTTC; CDR3 protein: CASSQQTYEQYF; clone size: many; V gene: TRBV3-1; J gene: TRBJ2-7; D gene: -
CDR3 DNA: TGTGCCAGCAGCATGACAGGATTACTTACTAACTATGGCTACACCTTC; CDR3 protein: CASSMTGLLTNYGYTF; clone size: many; V gene: TRBV27; J gene: TRBJ1-2; D gene: -
CDR3 DNA: TGTGCCAGCAGCTTATACGGGGGGCAAGGGGAGACCCAGTACTTC; CDR3 protein: CASSLYGGQGETQYF; clone size: -; V gene: TRBV7-9; J gene: TRBJ2-5; D gene: -
CDR3 DNA: TGCAGCGTTGGAGCGAAAACTGGGGGCTCTGGAAACACCATATATTTT; CDR3 protein: CSVGAKTGGSGNTIYF; clone size: -; V gene: TRBV29-1; J gene: TRBJ1-3; D gene: -
CDR3 DNA: TGCGCCAGCAGCCAACACGTACCTTGGGGACTAGCGAAAAACATTCAGTACTTC; CDR3 protein: CASSQHVPWGLAKNIQYF; clone size: few; V gene: TRBV4-1; J gene: TRBJ2-4; D gene: TRBD2
CDR3 DNA: TGTGCCAGCAGTTACTCTGCAGCCAGATCACCCCTCCACTTT; CDR3 protein: CASSYSAARSPLHF; clone size: many; V gene: TRBV6-6; J gene: TRBJ1-6; D gene: -
CDR3 DNA: TGCGCCAGCAGCCAACGAGACAGGGCAAGCACTGAAGCTTTCTTT; CDR3 protein: CASSQRDRASTEAFF; clone size: -; V gene: TRBV4-1; J gene: TRBJ1-1; D gene: TRBD1
CDR3 DNA: TGTGCCAGCAGTGATGGACAGGCCCACACTGAAGCTTTCTTT; CDR3 protein: CASSDGQAHTEAFF; clone size: -; V gene: TRBV6-1; J gene: TRBJ1-1; D gene: TRBD1
CDR3 DNA: TGTGCCAGCAGCCCCTGGGGCAGCTATCAGCCCCAGCATTTT; CDR3 protein: CASSPWGSYQPQHF; clone size: few; V gene: TRBV5-5; J gene: TRBJ1-5; D gene: -
CDR3 DNA: TGCGCCAGCAGTGACCGGGGGACCGGGGGAGTAGAGACCCAGTACTTC; CDR3 protein: CASSDRGTGGVETQYF; clone size: once; V gene: TRBV10-1; J gene: TRBJ2-5; D gene: -
CDR3 DNA: TGCAGTGCGAGGGGACAGGGAGGGTTGAACAATCAGCCCCAGCATTTT; CDR3 protein: CSARGQGGLNNQPQHF; clone size: -; V gene: TRBV20-1; J gene: TRBJ1-5; D gene: TRBD1
CDR3 DNA: TGTGCCAGCAGCCCACTGACAGGGGATGAAGCTTTCTTT; CDR3 protein: CASSPLTGDEAFF; clone size: many; V gene: TRBV5-6; J gene: TRBJ1-1; D gene: TRBD1
CDR3 DNA: TGCAGTGCTTGCCCTGGACTAGCGGGGGGGATCCGCTTAAGGGATACGCAGTATTTT; CDR3 protein: CSACPGLAGGIRLRDTQYF; clone size: -; V gene: TRBV20-1; J gene: TRBJ2-3; D gene: TRBD2
CDR3 DNA: TGTGCCAGCAGCCGGACTCCGGGACAGGGCTCCTACGAGCAGTACTTC; CDR3 protein: CASSRTPGQGSYEQYF; clone size: few; V gene: TRBV5-4; J gene: TRBJ2-7; D gene: TRBD1
CDR3 DNA: TGTGCCAGCAGTTTAGGGTCCGAAGGTAGCGGGAGAGGTTTGGAGACCCAGTACTTC; CDR3 protein: CASSLGSEGSGRGLETQYF; clone size: -; V gene: TRBV27; J gene: TRBJ2-5; D gene: TRBD2
CDR3 DNA: TGTGCCAGCAGCGAACGGACAGGGGGCTACTACGAGCAGTACTTC; CDR3 protein: CASSERTGGYYEQYF; clone size: few; V gene: TRBV9; J gene: TRBJ2-7; D gene: TRBD1
CDR3 DNA: TGCGCCAGCAGCTTGGGTCGAACAATCGGGTTCCCTGAAGCTTTCTTT; CDR3 protein: CASSLGRTIGFPEAFF; clone size: many; V gene: TRBV5-1; J gene: TRBJ1-1; D gene: -
CDR3 DNA: TGCGCCAGCAGCTTGGACAGGCGAGGGGAGCTGTTTTTT; CDR3 protein: CASSLDRRGELFF; clone size: few; V gene: TRBV5-1; J gene: TRBJ2-2; D gene: -
CDR3 DNA: TGTGCCAGCTCACAAAATCAAGACACTGAAGCTTTCTTT; CDR3 protein: CASSQNQDTEAFF; clone size: many; V gene: TRBV18; J gene: TRBJ1-1; D gene: -
CDR3 DNA: TGCAGGGCTAGGGGGCTGGAAGAGACCCAGTACTTC; CDR3 protein: CRARGLEETQYF; clone size: -; V gene: TRBV20-1; J gene: TRBJ2-5; D gene: TRBD1